This paragraph covers one T cell receptor beta chain sequence. TCRB CDR3 was amplified from 2 ug genomic DNA or less. Data came from immunoSEQ multiplex PCR; TCRdb stores just in-frame clones and leaves some out. The sample yields around 90,000 clones, about 81% seen once. Germline values: CDR1 SGHNT, CDR2 YYREEE (reference sequence). The CDR3 spans 15 residues. Trimming at V came to 0 bases and at J to 3 bases, leaving 4 bases not matched to a gene. The data derive from a study of glioma-infiltrating T cells after dendritic cell vaccination. For the study at large: Samples are from glioblastoma patients in Phase I and II dendritic cell vaccine trials. Monocyte-derived dendritic cells, cultured approximately 7 days with IL-4 and GM-CSF, were pulsed with autologous tumor lysate.

As for time point: after dendritic cell vaccination, including at tumor progression/relapse. Only patients with spare fresh-frozen tumor and over two years of follow-up were included. This chain links TRBV5-4 with TRBJ2-7; 9 nucleotides agree with TRBD2. The TCR was taken from a human donor with glioblastoma. The sample consisted of blood, taken after dendritic cell vaccination. The DNA for the CDR3 is TGTGCCAGCAGCTTGGGAGGCGGGGGGGGCTACGAGCAGTACTTC. This codes for CASSLGGGGGYEQYF.